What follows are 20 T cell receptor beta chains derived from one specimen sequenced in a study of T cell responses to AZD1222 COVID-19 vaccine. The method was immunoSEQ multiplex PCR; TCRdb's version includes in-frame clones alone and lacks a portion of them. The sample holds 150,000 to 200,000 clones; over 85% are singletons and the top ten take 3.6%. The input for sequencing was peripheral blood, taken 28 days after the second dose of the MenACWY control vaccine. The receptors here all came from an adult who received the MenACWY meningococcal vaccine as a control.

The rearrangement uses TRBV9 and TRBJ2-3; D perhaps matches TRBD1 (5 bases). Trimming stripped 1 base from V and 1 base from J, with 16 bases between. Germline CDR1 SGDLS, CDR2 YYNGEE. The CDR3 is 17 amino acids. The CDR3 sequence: CASSVSLVTGGTDTQYF. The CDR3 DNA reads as TGTGCCAGCAGCGTATCTCTAGTAACAGGTGGCACAGATACGCAGTATTTT.

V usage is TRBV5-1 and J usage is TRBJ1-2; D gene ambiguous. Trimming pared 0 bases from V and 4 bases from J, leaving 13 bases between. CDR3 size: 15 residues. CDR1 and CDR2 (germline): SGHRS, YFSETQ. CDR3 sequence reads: CASSLGQAVAYGYTF. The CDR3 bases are TGCGCCAGCAGCTTGGGACAAGCTGTTGCCTATGGCTACACCTTC. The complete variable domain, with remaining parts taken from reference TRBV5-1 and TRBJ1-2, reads KAGVTQTPRYLIKTRGQQVTLSCSPISGHRSVSWYQQTPGQGLQFLFEYFSETQRNKGNFPGRFSGRQFSNSRSEMNVSTLELGDSALYLCASSLGQAVAYGYTFGSGTRLTVV.

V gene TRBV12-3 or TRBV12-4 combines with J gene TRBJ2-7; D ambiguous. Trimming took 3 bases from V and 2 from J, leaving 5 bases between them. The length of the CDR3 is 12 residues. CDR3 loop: CASSFAAYEQYF. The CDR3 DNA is TGTGCCAGCAGTTTCGCGGCCTACGAGCAGTACTTC.

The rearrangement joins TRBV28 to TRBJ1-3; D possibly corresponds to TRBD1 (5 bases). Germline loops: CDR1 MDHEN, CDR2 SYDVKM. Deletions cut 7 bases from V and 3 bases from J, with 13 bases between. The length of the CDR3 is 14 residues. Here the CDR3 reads CASKQHGGGNTIYF. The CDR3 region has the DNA TGTGCCAGCAAACAACACGGGGGTGGAAACACCATATATTTT.

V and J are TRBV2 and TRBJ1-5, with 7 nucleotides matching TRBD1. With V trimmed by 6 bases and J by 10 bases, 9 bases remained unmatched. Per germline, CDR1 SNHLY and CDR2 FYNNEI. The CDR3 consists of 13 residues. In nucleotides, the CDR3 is TGTGCCAGCAGGGCAGGGGGAGGCGAACCCCAGCATTTT. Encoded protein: CASRAGGGEPQHF.

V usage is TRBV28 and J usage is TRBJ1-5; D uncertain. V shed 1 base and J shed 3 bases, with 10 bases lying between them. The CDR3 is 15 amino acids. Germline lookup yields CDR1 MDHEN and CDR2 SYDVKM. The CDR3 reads CASSLFRGINQPQHF. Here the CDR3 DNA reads TGTGCCAGCAGTTTATTTCGGGGAATCAATCAGCCCCAGCATTTT.

Here the CDR3 reads CASSQESPVSGNTIYF. The CDR3 nucleotides are TGCGCCAGCAGCCAAGAGAGCCCCGTCTCTGGAAACACCATATATTTT. This chain links TRBV4-1 with TRBJ1-3; D gene ambiguous. Trimming removed 0 bases from V and 0 bases from J, with 9 bases in between. CDR1 is MGHRA and CDR2 is YSYEKL in the germline V gene. This CDR3 is built from 16 residues.

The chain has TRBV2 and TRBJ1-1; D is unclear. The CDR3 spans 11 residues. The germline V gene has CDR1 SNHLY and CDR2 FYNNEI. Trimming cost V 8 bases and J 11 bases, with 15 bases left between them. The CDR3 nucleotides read TGTGCCAGCTCGGTAAATTCTGGGGCTTTCTTT. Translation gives CASSVNSGAFF. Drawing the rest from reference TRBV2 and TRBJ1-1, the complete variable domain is EPEVTQTPSHQVTQMGQEVILRCVPISNHLYFYWYRQILGQKVEFLVSFYNNEISEKSEIFDDQFSVERPDGSNFTLKIRSTKLEDSAMYFCASSVNSGAFFGQGTRLTVV.

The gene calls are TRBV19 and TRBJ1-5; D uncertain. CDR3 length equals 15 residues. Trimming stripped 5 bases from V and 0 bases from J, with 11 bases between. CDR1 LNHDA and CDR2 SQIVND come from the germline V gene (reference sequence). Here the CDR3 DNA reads TGTGCCAGTAGTGGCGGGCACTATAGCAATCAGCCCCAGCATTTT. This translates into CASSGGHYSNQPQHF.

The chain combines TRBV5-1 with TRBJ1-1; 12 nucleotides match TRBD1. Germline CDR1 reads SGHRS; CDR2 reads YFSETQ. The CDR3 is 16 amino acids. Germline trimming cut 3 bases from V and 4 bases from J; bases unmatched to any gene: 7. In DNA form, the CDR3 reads TGCGCCAGCAGCTCCCCGGGACAGGGGGCACTCACTGAAGCTTTCTTT. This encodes CASSSPGQGALTEAFF.

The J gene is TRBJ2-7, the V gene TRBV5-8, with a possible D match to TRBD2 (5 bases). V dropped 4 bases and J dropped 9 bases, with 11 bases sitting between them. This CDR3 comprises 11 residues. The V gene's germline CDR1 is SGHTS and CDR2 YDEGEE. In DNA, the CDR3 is TGTGCCAGCAGCAGCCGGACTTCGCAGTACTTC. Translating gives CASSSRTSQYF.

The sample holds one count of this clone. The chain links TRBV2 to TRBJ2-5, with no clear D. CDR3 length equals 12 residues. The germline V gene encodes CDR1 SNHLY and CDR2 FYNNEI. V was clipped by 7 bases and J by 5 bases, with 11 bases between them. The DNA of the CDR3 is TGTGCCAGCAACTCCCCTCGGGAGACCCAGTACTTC. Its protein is CASNSPRETQYF.

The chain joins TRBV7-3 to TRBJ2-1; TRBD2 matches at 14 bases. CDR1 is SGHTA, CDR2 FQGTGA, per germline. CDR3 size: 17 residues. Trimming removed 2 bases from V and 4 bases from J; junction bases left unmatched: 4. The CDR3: CASSLGRLAGGYNEQFF. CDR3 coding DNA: TGTGCCAGCAGCTTAGGGCGACTAGCGGGAGGGTACAATGAGCAGTTCTTC.

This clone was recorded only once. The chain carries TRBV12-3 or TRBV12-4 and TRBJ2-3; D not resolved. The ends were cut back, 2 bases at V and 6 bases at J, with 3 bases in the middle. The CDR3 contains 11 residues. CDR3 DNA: TGTGCCAGCAGTTTAATGGATACGCAGTATTTT. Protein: CASSLMDTQYF.

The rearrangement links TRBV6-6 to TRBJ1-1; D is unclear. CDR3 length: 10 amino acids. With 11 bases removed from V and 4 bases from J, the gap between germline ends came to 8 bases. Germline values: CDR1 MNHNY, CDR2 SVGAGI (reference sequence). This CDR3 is CAVGVTEAFF. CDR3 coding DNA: TGTGCCGTCGGGGTCACTGAAGCTTTCTTT.

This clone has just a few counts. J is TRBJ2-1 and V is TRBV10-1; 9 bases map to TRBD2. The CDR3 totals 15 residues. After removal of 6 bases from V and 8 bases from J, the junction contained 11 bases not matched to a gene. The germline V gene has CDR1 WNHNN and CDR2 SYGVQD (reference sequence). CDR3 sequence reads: CASSPQVAGADEQFF. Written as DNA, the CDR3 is TGCGCCAGCAGCCCGCAGGTAGCGGGAGCTGATGAGCAGTTCTTC.

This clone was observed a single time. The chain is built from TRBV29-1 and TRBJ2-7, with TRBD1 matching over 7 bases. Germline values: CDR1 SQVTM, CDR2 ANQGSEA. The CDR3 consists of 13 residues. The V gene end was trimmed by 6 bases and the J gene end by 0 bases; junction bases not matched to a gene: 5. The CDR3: CSVDRDSSYEQYF. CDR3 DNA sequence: TGCAGCGTCGACCGGGACAGCTCCTACGAGCAGTACTTC.

The CDR3 sequence: CASSEYSKGTEAFF. The CDR3 nucleotides are TGCGCCAGCAGTGAGTATTCTAAAGGGACTGAAGCTTTCTTT. The chain combines TRBV10-1 with TRBJ1-1, with D unresolved. There are 14 residues in the CDR3. Trimming shortened V by 1 base and J by 5 bases, and 11 bases separated the two germline ends. Germline assignment: CDR1 WNHNN and CDR2 SYGVQD (reference sequence).

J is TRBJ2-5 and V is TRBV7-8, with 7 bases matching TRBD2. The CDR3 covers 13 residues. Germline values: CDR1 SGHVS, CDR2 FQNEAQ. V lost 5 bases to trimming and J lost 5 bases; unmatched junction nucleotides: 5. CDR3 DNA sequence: TGTGCCAGCAGCGCAGCGGGATGGGAGACCCAGTACTTC. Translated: CASSAAGWETQYF. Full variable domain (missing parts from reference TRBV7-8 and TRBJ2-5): GAGVSQSPRYKVAKRGQDVALRCDPISGHVSLFWYQQALGQGPEFLTYFQNEAQLDKSGLPSDRFFAERPEGSVSTLKIQRTQQEDSAVYLCASSAAGWETQYFGPGTRLLVL.

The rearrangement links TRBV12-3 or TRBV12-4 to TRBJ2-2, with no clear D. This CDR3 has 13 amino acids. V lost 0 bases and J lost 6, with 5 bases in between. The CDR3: CASSLAVAGELFF. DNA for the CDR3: TGTGCCAGCAGTTTAGCAGTGGCCGGGGAGCTGTTTTTT.